Listed here is a single T cell receptor (beta chain). In its sample, this clone was seen a few times. Its binding antigen is unknown. No much larger clonotype is one base removed from it; base qualities were not supplied. The data stem from a study of cytomegalovirus exposure and HLA in healthy donors (dated by TCRdb to 2017 to 2019). Study-level background: According to an earlier analysis of 450 to 650 of the donors, 200 million or so T cells yielded some 110 million unique TCR beta sequences and 276 Gb of sequence data. Donor age, sex, ethnicity and CMV serostatus were compiled alongside the repertoire data. A separate validation cohort of approximately 130 different subjects was used in addition to the roughly 700-subject first cohort. To predict cytomegalovirus infection status, the study brought together high-throughput TCR immunosequencing, statistical association of individual TCRs with disease status, and machine learning. Using immunosequencing, the study profiled T cell repertoires from about 620 subjects and related those repertoires to cytomegalovirus serostatus. Roughly 300 gigabases of sequencing data and around 88 million unique TCR sequences made up an early release that covered around 640 HLA-typed donors. All discovery cohort repertoires had been generated using a single sequencing platform. A later genetic analysis used genome-wide SNP genotypes for about 65% of the 666 donors, treating that subset as a discovery cohort. A later analysis re-analyzed previously published TCR beta repertoires from 550 to 700 donors and added high-resolution HLA genotyping to study TCR occurrence patterns. Because of strong linkage in the cohort, roughly five DR-DQ haplotypes were treated as single units for association and clustering. In an earlier analysis of around 540 of the donors, high-throughput TCR beta sequencing was used to judge whether each TCR beta V gene segment behaved as functional or pseudogenic. The study aimed to test whether cataloging public T cell receptors could reveal signatures of past pathogen exposure. Of the 398 genotyped donors, around 81% fell in the genetic ancestry cluster associated with self-reported Caucasian donors. Across 398 genotyped donors of the cohort, an average of approximately 220,000 unique TCR beta nucleotide sequences per donor were sequenced, and around 20% of those sequences were non-productive. Typing coverage differed by locus: A, B, C, DRB1 and DQB1 were typed in roughly 620-630 donors, DQA1 in 522, DPA1 in 600 to 610, and DPB1 in just under 490. Rather than using new phenotypic data, the later analysis identified candidate immune exposures from TCR beta sequences and from how often those sequences occurred across donors. HLA typing included class I and class II loci at four-digit resolution.

The library was obtained by the immunoSEQ multiplex PCR assay. For the multiplex PCR, a mixture combining 60 forward primers for TCR Vbeta segments and 13 reverse primers for TCR Jbeta segments was used. Amplification of the CDR3 region of rearranged TCR beta genes was performed with a multiplex PCR assay on genomic DNA. The amplified TCR beta libraries were sequenced on the Illumina HiSeq System as 87-base-pair reads. As for the authors' bioinformatics: Across the 670 or so repertoires, a later analysis counted 80 million or so unique TCR beta chains, some 11 million of which were shared by at least two donors. Raw reads were error-corrected and collapsed into unique sequences by a nearest-neighbor algorithm in which closely related sequences were merged to remove PCR and sequencing errors. CDR3 sequences were aligned to IMGT reference sequences to assign V, D and J gene segments. Each retained sequence needed at least a six-nucleotide match to both a V gene segment and a J gene segment. Rearrangements were classified as productive when the CDR3 lacked stop codons and remained in frame with V and J, and all other rearrangements were classified as non-productive. CDR3 was defined by IMGT convention, running from the second conserved V-encoded cysteine to the conserved J-encoded phenylalanine. The earlier analysis of 500 to 600 of the donors excluded sequences that lacked an unambiguous match to a single V gene segment. An earlier analysis of a few hundred of the donors called V segments functional above 56.7% productive rearrangements and segregating when the between-donor standard deviation exceeded 5%. A statistical classification framework was developed to diagnose cytomegalovirus status using the catalog of TCR beta chain sequences. In a later analysis, V and J genes were assigned by comparing TCR nucleotide sequences against IMGT/GENE-DB human TR gene sequences. Using the TCRdist pipeline, a later analysis assigned CDR3 sequences along with most-parsimonious VDJ recombination scenarios. In a later analysis, each TCR beta chain was defined by its CDR3 amino acid sequence together with its V-gene family, and reads lacking a unique V-gene family were excluded. In a later analysis, 550 to 650 highly shared, low-generation-probability nucleotide sequences were removed to address suspected cross-contamination and a sequencing artifact. In a later analysis, a clonal expansion index was calculated for each public chain from normalized within-repertoire ranks of inferred template counts. In a later analysis, generation probabilities were computed using a VDJ recombination model fitted to out-of-frame rearrangements, and the results were checked against IGoR. A later analysis scored TCR-TCR, TCR-HLA and TCR-CMV co-occurrence with hypergeometric tests, applying a repertoire-size bias correction to TCR pairs. To estimate false discovery rates, a later analysis permuted the HLA or CMV assignments 20 times. In a later analysis, co-occurring TCRs were grouped using DBSCAN, and TCRdist sequence similarity was added for clustering within HLA-allele-positive subsets. Repertoires with fewer than 30,000 or more than 120,000 public chains, plus five repertoires with anomalous nucleotide sharing, were excluded from co-occurrence clustering. The table comes from immuneACCESS by way of TCRdb, which keeps in-frame sequences with V and J called. Part of the clones is missing from these tables; in studies checked, under half for an unresolved V gene and the rest for unknown reasons. The V and J calls and clone size were taken over from that table, and D and trimming were inferred from the DNA. The sample has some 110,000 clones on record, 75% to 85% of them singletons. 2.5% to 3.5% of the sample is held by the ten biggest clonotypes.

The research as a whole found: A later analysis associated about 16,000 TCR beta sequences with specific HLA alleles at a false discovery rate of 0.05. Because counts were too low, approximately 15 rarely observed V segments, including chromosome 9 orphons, were excluded from the earlier analysis of about 500 of the donors. Most TCR sequences were observed very rarely across donors, whereas some public TCRs were present in many individuals. An association between a missense DCLRE1C variant and V-gene and J-gene trimming of TCR beta chains was found in a later genetic analysis and replicated in an independent cohort. Several of the top co-occurrence clusters appeared to be linked to parvovirus B19, influenza, CMV and Epstein-Barr virus, according to a later analysis. When HLA alleles, especially DR and DQ, strongly co-occurred, TCR associations were difficult to assign to individual alleles. Presence/absence analyses assumed roughly uniform sequencing depth across donors, an assumption that may not hold. Linkage disequilibrium might explain the correlated functional status among segregating V segments, but an unknown experimental factor could not be excluded. It was suggested by the authors that the approach could potentially be generalized to other disease states and immunological phenotypes. Because HLA typing was missing for some donors at each locus, association tests included only the typed subset. In a later genetic analysis, fewer N-insertions in productive TCRs were reported among donors in an Asian-associated ancestry cluster than the roughly 710-donor mean. In vitro tests confirmed that a few of the cytomegalovirus-associated TCR beta chains recognize cytomegalovirus antigens. Only TCR beta chains were sequenced in this cohort, and the absence of alpha or paired-chain data limited detectable features. A further reported finding was that TCR beta sequences accurately predicted the HLA-A and HLA-B alleles for most subjects in the first cohort. For the cohort, immune exposure information was limited to CMV serostatus. In a later analysis, TCR association rates were found to vary across HLA loci, with the most associated TCRs seen for DRB1 alleles and the fewest for HLA-C alleles. The study gave a list of some 150 TCR beta chains associated with cytomegalovirus. The classifier was reported to diagnose cytomegalovirus status with high specificity and sensitivity in both the original and validation cohorts. The 87-base-pair reads could not distinguish some IMGT-functional V segments, including TRBV6-2 and TRBV6-3, so those segments were excluded. Broadly in line with IMGT annotations, most TCR beta V segments showed up in productive rearrangements about 87% or about 30% of the time in an earlier analysis of 450 to 750 of the donors. In a later analysis, most CMV-associated TCR beta chains were found to appear HLA-restricted, with HLA associations seemingly driven largely by CMV exposure. In a later analysis, HLA-associated TCR beta chains showed more clonal expansion and lower generation probabilities than non-associated chains that were equally common. A cluster of highly shared sequence variants was judged likely to represent a technical artifact of the sequencing pipeline.

The cohort was made up of around 720 healthy bone marrow donors. All cohort members were sampled while nominally healthy, although unrecorded immune exposures were likely present. The donor tested CMV seropositive, placing the donor among the 290 or so seropositive members of the cohort. A peripheral blood sample was provided by each donor, and peripheral blood mononuclear cells were used for TCR beta sequencing. Genomic DNA was extracted from the blood cell samples with the Qiagen DNeasy Blood Extraction Kit. The CDR3 contains 13 residues, cysteine and phenylalanine counted. Just CDR3 DNA is preserved here, 39 bases in frame from base 1. V gives up 3 bases and J gives up 1 base, and the segment between their germline ends measures 9 bases. The germline V gene (reference sequence) supplies CDR1 GTSNPN and CDR2 SVGIG.

The chain couples TRBV30 to TRBJ1-1; tentative D gene TRBD1, with 6 bases matching. This clonotype originated in a woman aged 18-29 years in good health and CMV-seropositive. The source material was PBMCs. The CDR3 in this case is CAWRGTSNTEAFF. The DNA sequence is TGTGCCTGGAGGGGGACATCGAACACTGAAGCTTTCTTT.